This T cell receptor (beta chain) originates from a study of cytomegalovirus exposure and HLA in healthy donors. This clone was seen only a few times. Its antigen is still unknown. General observations from the study: Only CMV serostatus was available as immune exposure information. Across donors, presence/absence analyses took sequencing depth to be roughly uniform. A list of about 180 TCR beta chains associated with cytomegalovirus was given. TCR beta sequences reportedly predicted most subjects' HLA-A and HLA-B alleles accurately.

Primers: 60 Vbeta forward and 13 Jbeta reverse. Sequenced by immunoSEQ multiplex PCR; TCRdb stores in-frame clones only, minus some. Altogether about 120,000 clones are present, 8.5% to 10% being singletons, with the ten largest covering approximately 3%. V trimming: 1 base; J trimming: 4 bases; junction bases outside the gene matches: 13. The CDR3 has 19 residues. Germline-derived CDR1 and CDR2 are LGHNA and YSLEER. This TCR came from a man younger than 40 in good health and CMV-seronegative. The sample was PBMCs. The gene calls are TRBV4-3 and TRBJ2-1; 10 nucleotides line up with TRBD2. The CDR3 reads CASSQAPRLAGARYNEQFF. Written as DNA, the CDR3 is TGCGCCAGCAGCCAAGCCCCGAGGCTAGCGGGGGCCCGTTACAATGAGCAGTTCTTC.